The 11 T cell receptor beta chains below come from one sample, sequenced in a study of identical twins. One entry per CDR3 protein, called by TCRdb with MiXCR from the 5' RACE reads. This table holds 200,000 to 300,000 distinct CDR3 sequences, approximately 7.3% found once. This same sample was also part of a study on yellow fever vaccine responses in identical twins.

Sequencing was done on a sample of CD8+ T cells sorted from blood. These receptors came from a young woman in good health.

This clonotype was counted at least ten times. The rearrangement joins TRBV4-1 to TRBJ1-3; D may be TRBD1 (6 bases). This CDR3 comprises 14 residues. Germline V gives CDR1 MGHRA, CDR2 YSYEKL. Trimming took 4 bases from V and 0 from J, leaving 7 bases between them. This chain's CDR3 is CASSPTGSGNTIYF. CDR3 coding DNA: TGCGCCAGCAGCCCGACAGGCTCTGGAAACACCATATATTTT.

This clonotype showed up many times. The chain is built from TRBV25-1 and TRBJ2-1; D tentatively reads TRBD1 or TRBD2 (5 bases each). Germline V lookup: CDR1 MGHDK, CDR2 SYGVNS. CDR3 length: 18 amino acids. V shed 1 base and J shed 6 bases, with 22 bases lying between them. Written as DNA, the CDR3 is TGTGCCAGCAGTGAATCATCCCAGCCGGGGCGCCCTTCCAATGAGCAGTTCTTC. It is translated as CASSESSQPGRPSNEQFF.

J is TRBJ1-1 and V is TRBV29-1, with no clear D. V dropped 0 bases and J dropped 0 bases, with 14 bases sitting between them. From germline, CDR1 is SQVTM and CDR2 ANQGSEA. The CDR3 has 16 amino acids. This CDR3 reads CSVEDPEDRMNTEAFF. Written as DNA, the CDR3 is TGCAGCGTTGAAGATCCGGAGGACCGAATGAACACTGAAGCTTTCTTT.

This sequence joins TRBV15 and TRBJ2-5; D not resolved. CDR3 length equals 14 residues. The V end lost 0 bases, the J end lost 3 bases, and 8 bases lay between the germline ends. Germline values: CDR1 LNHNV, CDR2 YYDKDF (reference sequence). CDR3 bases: TGTGCCACCAGCAGAGAGACGGCCGAAGAGACCCAGTACTTC. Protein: CATSRETAEETQYF. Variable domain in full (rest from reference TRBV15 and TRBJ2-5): DAMVIQNPRYQVTQFGKPVTLSCSQTLNHNVMYWYQQKSSQAPKLLFHYYDKDFNNEADTPDNFQSRRPNTSFCFLDIRSPGLGDTAMYLCATSRETAEETQYFGPGTRLLVL.

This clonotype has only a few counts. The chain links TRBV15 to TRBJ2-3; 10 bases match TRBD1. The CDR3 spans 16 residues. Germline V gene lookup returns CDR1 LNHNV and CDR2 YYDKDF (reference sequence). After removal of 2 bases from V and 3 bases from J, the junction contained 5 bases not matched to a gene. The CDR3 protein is CATSRNPGQGTDTQYF. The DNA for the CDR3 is TGTGCCACCAGCAGAAACCCGGGACAGGGGACAGATACGCAGTATTTT.

In DNA, the CDR3 is TGTGCCAGCAGCAAGGGTTACGAGCAGTACTTC. This encodes CASSKGYEQYF. The rearrangement uses TRBV28 and TRBJ2-7; no reliable D call. The CDR3 length is 11 residues. The ends were cut back, 6 bases at V and 4 bases at J, with 7 bases in the middle. Germline V gives CDR1 MDHEN, CDR2 SYDVKM. The full variable domain, rest sourced from reference TRBV28 and TRBJ2-7, is DVKVTQSSRYLVKRTGEKVFLECVQDMDHENMFWYRQDPGLGLRLIYFSYDVKMKEKGDIPEGYSVSREKKERFSLILESASTNQTSMYLCASSKGYEQYFGPGTRLTVT.

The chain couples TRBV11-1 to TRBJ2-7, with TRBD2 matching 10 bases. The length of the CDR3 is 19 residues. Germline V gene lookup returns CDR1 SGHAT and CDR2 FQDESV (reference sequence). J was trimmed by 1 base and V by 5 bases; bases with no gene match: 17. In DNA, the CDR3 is TGTGCCAGCAGCCCCCTCGGGGTAGCGGGAGGTTCTCTTTCCTACGAGCAGTACTTC. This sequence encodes CASSPLGVAGGSLSYEQYF.

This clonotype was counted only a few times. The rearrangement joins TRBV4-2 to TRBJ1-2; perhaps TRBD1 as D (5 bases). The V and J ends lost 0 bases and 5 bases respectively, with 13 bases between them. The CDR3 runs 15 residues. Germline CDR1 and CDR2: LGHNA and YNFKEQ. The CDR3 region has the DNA TGTGCCAGCAGCCAAGACGGGTATTCAGGGTATGGCTACACCTTC. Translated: CASSQDGYSGYGYTF.

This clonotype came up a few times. For the CDR3, the DNA is TGCAGCGAACCCGGGCCTACCACAGATACGCAGTATTTT. Translated, it gives CSEPGPTTDTQYF. This rearrangement joins TRBV29-1 to TRBJ2-3; no clear D gene. There are 13 residues in the CDR3. Germline lookup yields CDR1 SQVTM and CDR2 ANQGSEA. V lost 7 bases to trimming and J lost 2 bases, with 13 bases between them.

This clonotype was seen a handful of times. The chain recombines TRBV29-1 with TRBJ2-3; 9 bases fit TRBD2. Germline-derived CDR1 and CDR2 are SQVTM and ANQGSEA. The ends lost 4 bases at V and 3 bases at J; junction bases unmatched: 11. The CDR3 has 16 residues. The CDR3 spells CSVAGRRGGLTDTQYF. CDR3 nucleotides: TGCAGCGTTGCGGGTCGGCGGGGGGGCCTAACAGATACGCAGTATTTT.

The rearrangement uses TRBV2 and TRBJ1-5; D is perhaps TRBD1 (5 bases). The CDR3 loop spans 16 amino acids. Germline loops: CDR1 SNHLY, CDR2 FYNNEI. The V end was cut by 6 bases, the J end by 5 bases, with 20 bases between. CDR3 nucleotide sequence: TGTGCCAGCAGCATGGGAACCCAGGGCTGGGATCAGCCCCAGCATTTT. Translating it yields CASSMGTQGWDQPQHF.